Sequencing of this T cell receptor (beta chain) was carried out in a study of T cell clonotyping in hematopoietic cell transplantation. Study at large: Recipients' pretransplant samples followed cytoreduction. General study results and limits: Graft donor and pretransplant recipient Inverse Simpson Index values predicted broader posttransplant TCR diversity. No sorting was done, leaving CD4 and CD8 contributions mixed. Recipient TCR diversity dropped after transplant; expanded clonotypes rose from day 30 to 180.

Repertoires were generated with immunoSEQ multiplex PCR, while TCRdb's copy carries only in-frame clones and drops some. The sample records 15,000 to 20,000 clones, around three quarters being singletons. Details on this clone: Its specificity is not known.

Stated time point: recipient sample about 28 days before transplant, after cytoreduction. Unmatched junction bases numbered 5, after V lost 0 bases and J lost 6 bases. The CDR3 spans 15 residues. CDR1 is SGHTA and CDR2 is FQGNSA in the germline V gene. The gene calls are TRBV7-2 and TRBJ2-1; TRBD2 aligns across 7 bases. The sequenced sample was peripheral blood mononuclear cells, obtained before stem cell transplant. This clonotype was obtained from a man in his sixties with acute myeloid leukemia. Some clones in this sample may be carry-over from other donors' samples. CDR3 loop: CASSLATLAVNEQFF. In nucleotides, the CDR3 is TGTGCCAGCAGCTTAGCAACCCTAGCGGTCAATGAGCAGTTCTTC.